These 17 T cell receptor beta chains were all obtained from the same sample, sequenced in a study of technical replicates of blood from a handful of donors. Profiling relied on immunoSEQ multiplex PCR, and the TCRdb table lists in-frame clones only, not all of them. The sample lists 7,500 or so clones; 95% to 97% were seen once. The specimen was PBMCs. All receptors come from a human donor in good health.

This clone appeared a single time. This chain links TRBV10-1 with TRBJ2-1, with 10 bases aligning to TRBD2. Germline loops: CDR1 WNHNN, CDR2 SYGVQD (reference sequence). The CDR3 spans 14 residues. Trimming cost V 3 bases and J 7 bases; bases outside gene matches: 3. The CDR3 loop is CASSDSSGRNEQFF. In nucleotides, the CDR3 is TGCGCCAGCAGTGACTCTAGCGGGAGAAATGAGCAGTTCTTC.

V is TRBV7-9 and J is TRBJ1-1; D unresolved. CDR1 SEHNR and CDR2 FQNEAQ come from the germline V gene (reference sequence). V gave up 5 bases and J gave up 2 bases, with 9 bases separating them. The CDR3 consists of 13 residues. This CDR3 reads CASSVRANTEAFF. The CDR3 DNA reads TGTGCCAGCAGCGTGCGGGCTAACACTGAAGCTTTCTTT.

The chain carries TRBV7-9 and TRBJ1-5; 7 bases fit TRBD1. With 0 bases clipped from V and 5 bases from J, the junction kept 4 bases outside the gene matches. This CDR3 comprises 15 residues. Germline CDR1 SEHNR, CDR2 FQNEAQ (reference sequence). This CDR3 reads CASSLASGGDQPQHF. CDR3 nucleotide sequence: TGTGCCAGCAGCTTAGCCTCAGGGGGTGATCAGCCCCAGCATTTT.

The V call is TRBV5-1, the J call TRBJ1-5; 7 bases match TRBD1. The CDR3 totals 15 residues. Germline V CDR1 and CDR2: SGHRS, YFSETQ. After removal of 0 bases from V and 4 bases from J, the junction contained 4 bases not matched to a gene. CDR3 loop: CASSLVSGGNQPQHF. The CDR3 DNA follows: TGCGCCAGCAGCTTGGTCTCAGGGGGAAATCAGCCCCAGCATTTT.

The CDR3 protein is CASVLAGEVGEQYF. DNA for the CDR3: TGCGCCAGCGTGCTAGCGGGAGAAGTGGGCGAGCAGTACTTC. The gene calls are TRBV10-2 and TRBJ2-7; TRBD2 matches 10 bases. CDR3 length equals 14 residues. Trimming cost V 8 bases and J 6 bases; bases outside gene matches: 10. Germline V gene data show CDR1 as WSHSY and CDR2 as SAAADI.

This clone was detected once. V usage is TRBV9 and J usage is TRBJ1-2; tentative D call: TRBD1 (6 bases). Looked up from germline, CDR1 is SGDLS and CDR2 is YYNGEE. The V end was cut by 0 bases, the J end by 4 bases, with 13 bases between. This CDR3 comprises 15 residues. CDR3 DNA: TGTGCCAGCAGCGTAGGCGGGGGCGGATTCTATGGCTACACCTTC. Translation gives CASSVGGGGFYGYTF. Full variable domain (outside the CDR3, taken from reference TRBV9 and TRBJ1-2): DSGVTQTPKHLITATGQRVTLRCSPRSGDLSVYWYQQSLDQGLQFLIQYYNGEERAKGNILERFSAQQFPDLHSELNLSSLELGDSALYFCASSVGGGGFYGYTFGSGTRLTVV.

Here the CDR3 reads CASTPLRGSEEQYF. Written as DNA, the CDR3 is TGTGCCAGCACGCCCCTACGGGGGTCGGAGGAGCAGTACTTC. The chain employs TRBV7-7 and TRBJ2-7, with D possibly being TRBD2 (6 bases). The length of the CDR3 is 14 residues. V was trimmed by 7 bases and J by 7 bases, leaving 20 bases between them. Germline CDR1 reads SSHAT; CDR2 reads FNYEAQ (reference sequence).

This sequence joins TRBV4-2 and TRBJ1-5, with 11 bases aligning to TRBD1. This CDR3 is 16 amino acids long. Germline V gene lookup returns CDR1 LGHNA and CDR2 YNFKEQ. Trimming removed 4 bases from V and 6 bases from J; junction bases left unmatched: 8. The CDR3 sequence is CASSPHGQGAGQPQHF. In DNA form, the CDR3 reads TGTGCCAGCAGCCCTCACGGACAGGGGGCGGGTCAGCCCCAGCATTTT.

The chain links TRBV30 to TRBJ2-5, with D tentatively TRBD2 (6 bases). Deletions cut 4 bases from V and 2 bases from J, with 11 bases between. In germline, CDR1 is GTSNPN, CDR2 SVGIG (reference sequence). The CDR3 has 13 residues. CDR3 sequence: CAWTTGGQETQYF. The CDR3 region has the DNA TGTGCCTGGACGACCGGGGGACAAGAGACCCAGTACTTC. The whole variable domain, remainder taken from reference TRBV30 and TRBJ2-5, is SQTIHQWPATLVQPVGSPLSLECTVEGTSNPNLYWYRQAAGRGLQLLFYSVGIGQISSEVPQNLSASRPQDRQFILSSKKLLLSDSGFYLCAWTTGGQETQYFGPGTRLLVL.

This chain links TRBV6-5 with TRBJ1-2; the match to TRBD1 covers 9 bases. The CDR3 is made up of 14 amino acids. V lost 0 bases and J lost 8; bases outside the gene matches: 4. In germline, CDR1 is MNHEY, CDR2 SVGAGI. The CDR3 loop reads CASSYSGTGFGYTF. The CDR3 DNA reads as TGTGCCAGCAGTTACTCTGGGACAGGGTTCGGCTACACCTTC.

This chain uses TRBV25-1 with TRBJ2-2, with D tentatively TRBD2 (6 bases). Germline CDR1 is MGHDK and CDR2 is SYGVNS. CDR3 length: 13 residues. Trimming shortened V by 7 bases and J by 7 bases, and 13 bases separated the two germline ends. In nucleotides, the CDR3 is TGTGCCAGCACCCGCGGGATTGGCGGGGAGCTGTTTTTT. This gives the protein CASTRGIGGELFF.

The chain links TRBV6-1 to TRBJ1-4; 10 bases are a match to TRBD1. The CDR3 is 15 residues long. V shed 4 bases and J 6 bases; nucleotides not matched to a gene: 5. The germline CDR1 and CDR2 sequences are MNHNS and SASEGT. CDR3 protein: CASSARTGGDEKLFF. The DNA of the CDR3 is TGTGCCAGCAGTGCCCGGACAGGGGGGGATGAAAAACTGTTTTTT.

V and J are TRBV5-1 and TRBJ2-3; 8 bases match TRBD1. The V and J ends lost 0 bases and 3 bases, in that order; junction bases with no gene match: 6. There are 16 residues in the CDR3. Germline V gene data show CDR1 as SGHRS and CDR2 as YFSETQ. The CDR3 is CASSLDQGAGTDTQYF. In DNA form, the CDR3 reads TGCGCCAGCAGCTTGGATCAGGGGGCCGGGACAGATACGCAGTATTTT.

The chain uses TRBV28 and TRBJ1-5, with D unresolved. The V gene's germline CDR1 is MDHEN and CDR2 SYDVKM. V dropped 6 bases and J dropped 6 bases, with 9 bases sitting between them. The CDR3 is made up of 12 amino acids. DNA of the CDR3: TGTGCCAGCAGGGCGGGATCTCAGCCCCAGCATTTT. Amino acids: CASRAGSQPQHF.

The chain's CDR3 is CASSFLDRAYEQYF. The CDR3 region has the DNA TGTGCCAGCAGTTTTCTGGACAGGGCTTACGAGCAGTACTTC. The V gene is TRBV27, the J gene TRBJ2-7; TRBD1 matches 8 bases. The germline CDR1 and CDR2 sequences are MNHEY and SMNVEV (reference sequence). The CDR3 totals 14 residues. V trimming: 3 bases; J trimming: 4 bases; junction bases outside the gene matches: 5.

J is TRBJ2-7 and V is TRBV25-1, with TRBD2 matching over 15 bases. V gave up 2 bases and J gave up 2 bases; unmatched junction bases: 7. Looked up from germline, CDR1 is MGHDK and CDR2 is SYGVNS. This CDR3 spans 18 amino acids. This CDR3 is CASSEGGLAGGYPYEQYF. CDR3 DNA sequence: TGTGCCAGCAGTGAAGGGGGACTAGCGGGAGGCTATCCCTACGAGCAGTACTTC.

The V gene is TRBV5-1, the J gene TRBJ1-3; 9 bases match TRBD1. The germline CDR1 and CDR2 sequences are SGHRS and YFSETQ. V gave up 4 bases and J gave up 0 bases; unmatched junction bases: 8. The CDR3 has 17 residues. CDR3 amino acids: CASSPKTGGSSGNTIYF. The CDR3 region has the DNA TGCGCCAGCAGCCCAAAGACAGGGGGGAGCTCTGGAAACACCATATATTTT.